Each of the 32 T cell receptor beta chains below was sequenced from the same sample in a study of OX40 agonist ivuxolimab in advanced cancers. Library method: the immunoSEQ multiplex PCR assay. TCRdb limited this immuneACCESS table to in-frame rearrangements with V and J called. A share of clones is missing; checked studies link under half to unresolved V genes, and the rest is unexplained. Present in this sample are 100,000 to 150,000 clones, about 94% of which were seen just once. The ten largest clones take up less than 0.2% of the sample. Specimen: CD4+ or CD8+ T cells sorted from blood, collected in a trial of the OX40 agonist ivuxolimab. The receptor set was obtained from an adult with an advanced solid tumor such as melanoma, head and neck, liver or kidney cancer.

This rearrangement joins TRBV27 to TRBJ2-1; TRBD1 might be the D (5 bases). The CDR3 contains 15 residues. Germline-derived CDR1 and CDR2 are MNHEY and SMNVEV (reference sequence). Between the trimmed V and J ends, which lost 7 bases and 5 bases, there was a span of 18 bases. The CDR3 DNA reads TGTGCCAGCACCCCCAGGGCTAGTTGGGACAATGAGCAGTTCTTC. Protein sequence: CASTPRASWDNEQFF.

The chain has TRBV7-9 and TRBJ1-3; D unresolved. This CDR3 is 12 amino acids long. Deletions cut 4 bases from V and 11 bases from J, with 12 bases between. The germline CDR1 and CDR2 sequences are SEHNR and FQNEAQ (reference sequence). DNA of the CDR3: TGTGCCAGCAGCTACCTGGATTGGGCCATATATTTT. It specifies CASSYLDWAIYF. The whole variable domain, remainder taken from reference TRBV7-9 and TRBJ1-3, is DTGVSQNPRHKITKRGQNVTFRCDPISEHNRLYWYRQTLGQGPEFLTYFQNEAQLEKSRLLSDRFSAERPKGSFSTLEIQRTEQGDSAMYLCASSYLDWAIYFGEGSWLTVV.

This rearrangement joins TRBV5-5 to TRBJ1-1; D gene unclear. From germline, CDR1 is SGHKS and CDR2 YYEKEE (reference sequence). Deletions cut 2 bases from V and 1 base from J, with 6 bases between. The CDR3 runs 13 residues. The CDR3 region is CASSLMPNTEAFF. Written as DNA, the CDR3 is TGTGCCAGCAGCTTAATGCCGAACACTGAAGCTTTCTTT.

For the CDR3, the DNA is TGTGCCAGCAGCCCTGGGACAGGGGGCTTGGATACGCAGTATTTT. It yields the protein CASSPGTGGLDTQYF. The chain uses TRBV7-9 and TRBJ2-3, with 12 bases aligning to TRBD1. The germline V gene has CDR1 SEHNR and CDR2 FQNEAQ (reference sequence). This CDR3 has 15 residues. The ends lost 5 bases at V and 6 bases at J; junction bases unmatched: 6.

CDR3 loop: CASSPRLGGTDTQYF. The CDR3 DNA is TGCGCCAGCAGCCCGCGACTGGGAGGCACAGATACGCAGTATTTT. J is TRBJ2-3 and V is TRBV4-1; TRBD2 might be the D (5 bases). The length of the CDR3 is 15 residues. The germline gives CDR1 MGHRA, CDR2 YSYEKL. The V end was cut by 4 bases, the J end by 1 base, with 12 bases between.

This chain's CDR3 is CASSLVVTDKYGYTF. DNA of the CDR3: TGTGCCAGCAGCTTAGTGGTCACGGATAAGTATGGCTACACCTTC. The chain carries TRBV7-2 and TRBJ1-2; D not resolved. The ends were cut back, 1 base at V and 5 bases at J, with 14 bases in the middle. Germline assignment: CDR1 SGHTA and CDR2 FQGNSA. The CDR3 contains 15 residues.

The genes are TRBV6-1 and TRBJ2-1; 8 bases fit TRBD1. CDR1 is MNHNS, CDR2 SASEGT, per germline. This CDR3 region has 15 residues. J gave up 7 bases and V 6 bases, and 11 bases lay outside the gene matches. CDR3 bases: TGTGCCAGCAGGGCAGGGGGCAGCGGGTCGAATGAGCAGTTCTTC. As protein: CASRAGGSGSNEQFF.

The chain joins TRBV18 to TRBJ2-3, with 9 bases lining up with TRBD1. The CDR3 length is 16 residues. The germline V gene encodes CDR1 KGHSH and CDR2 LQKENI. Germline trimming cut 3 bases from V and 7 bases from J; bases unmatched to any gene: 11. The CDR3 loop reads CASSPIRDRETNTQYF. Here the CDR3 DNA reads TGTGCCAGCTCACCCATCCGGGACAGGGAGACGAATACGCAGTATTTT. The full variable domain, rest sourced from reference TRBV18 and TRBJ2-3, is NAGVMQNPRHLVRRRGQEARLRCSPMKGHSHVYWYRQLPEEGLKFMVYLQKENIIDESGMPKERFSAEFPKEGPSILRIQQVVRGDSAAYFCASSPIRDRETNTQYFGPGTRLTVL.

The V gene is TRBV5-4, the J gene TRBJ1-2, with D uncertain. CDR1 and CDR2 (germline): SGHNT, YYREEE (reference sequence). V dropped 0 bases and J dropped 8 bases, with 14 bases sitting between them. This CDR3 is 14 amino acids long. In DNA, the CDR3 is TGTGCCAGCAGCTTGGCGGGGTCAACGGGCGGCTACACCTTC. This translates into CASSLAGSTGGYTF.

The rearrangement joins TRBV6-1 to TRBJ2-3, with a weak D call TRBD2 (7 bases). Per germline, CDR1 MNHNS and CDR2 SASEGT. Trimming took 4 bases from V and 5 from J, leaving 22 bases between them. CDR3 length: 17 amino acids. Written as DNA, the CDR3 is TGTGCCAGCAGTGTCGGAGGGAAGGGGGGGGTAAGAGATACGCAGTATTTT. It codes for CASSVGGKGGVRDTQYF.

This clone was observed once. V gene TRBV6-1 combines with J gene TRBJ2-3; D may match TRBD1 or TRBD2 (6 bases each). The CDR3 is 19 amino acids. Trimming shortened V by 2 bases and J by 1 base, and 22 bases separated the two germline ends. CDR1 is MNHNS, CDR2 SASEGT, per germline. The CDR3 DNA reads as TGTGCCAGCAGTGAACGCCTTTGGCAATTCGGGGGCGGCACAGATACGCAGTATTTT. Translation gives CASSERLWQFGGGTDTQYF.

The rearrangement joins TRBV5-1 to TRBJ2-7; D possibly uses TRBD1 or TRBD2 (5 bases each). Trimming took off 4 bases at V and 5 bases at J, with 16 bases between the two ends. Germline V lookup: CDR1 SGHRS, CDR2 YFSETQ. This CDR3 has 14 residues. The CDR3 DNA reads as TGCGCCAGCAGCCGTTCCGGGACCTTTGACGAGCAGTACTTC. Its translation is CASSRSGTFDEQYF.

CDR3 in DNA: TGTGCCAGCAGCCCCGGGACTAGCGGGAGGTTCTACGAGCAGTACTTC. Translated, it gives CASSPGTSGRFYEQYF. This chain links TRBV7-9 with TRBJ2-7, with 15 nucleotides matching TRBD2. This CDR3 is built from 16 residues. The V gene end was trimmed by 5 bases and the J gene end by 3 bases; junction bases not matched to a gene: 5. Germline CDR1 reads SEHNR; CDR2 reads FQNEAQ (reference sequence). Variable domain in full (rest from reference TRBV7-9 and TRBJ2-7): DTGVSQNPRHKITKRGQNVTFRCDPISEHNRLYWYRQTLGQGPEFLTYFQNEAQLEKSRLLSDRFSAERPKGSFSTLEIQRTEQGDSAMYLCASSPGTSGRFYEQYFGPGTRLTVT.

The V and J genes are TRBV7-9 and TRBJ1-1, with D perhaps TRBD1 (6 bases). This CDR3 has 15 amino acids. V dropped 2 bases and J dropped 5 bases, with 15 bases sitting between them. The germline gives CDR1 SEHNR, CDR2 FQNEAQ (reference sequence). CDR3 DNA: TGTGCCAGCAGCTTAAAGACAGGTGGACGAACTGAAGCTTTCTTT. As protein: CASSLKTGGRTEAFF.

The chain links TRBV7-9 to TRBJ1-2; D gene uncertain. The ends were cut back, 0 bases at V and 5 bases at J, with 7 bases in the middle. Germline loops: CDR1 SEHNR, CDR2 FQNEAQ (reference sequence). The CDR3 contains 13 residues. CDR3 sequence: CASSLAQTYGYTF. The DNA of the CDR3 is TGTGCCAGCAGCTTAGCTCAGACGTATGGCTACACCTTC.

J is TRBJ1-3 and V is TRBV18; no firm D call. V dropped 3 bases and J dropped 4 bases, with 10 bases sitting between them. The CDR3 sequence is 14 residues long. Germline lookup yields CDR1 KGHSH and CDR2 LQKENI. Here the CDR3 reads CASSPYGAGNTIYF. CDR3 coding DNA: TGTGCCAGCTCACCCTATGGAGCCGGAAACACCATATATTTT.

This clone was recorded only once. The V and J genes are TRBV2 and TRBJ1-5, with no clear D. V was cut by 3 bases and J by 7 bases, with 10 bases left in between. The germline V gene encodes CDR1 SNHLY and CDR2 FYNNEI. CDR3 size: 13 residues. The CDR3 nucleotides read TGTGCCAGCAGTGATGAGAGGGAACAGCCCCAGCATTTT. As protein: CASSDEREQPQHF.

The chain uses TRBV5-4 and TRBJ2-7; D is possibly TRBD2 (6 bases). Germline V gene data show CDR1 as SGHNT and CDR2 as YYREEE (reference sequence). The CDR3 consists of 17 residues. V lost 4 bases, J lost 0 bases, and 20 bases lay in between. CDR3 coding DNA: TGTGCCAGCAGCGCTACGGGGGTGCGGGGCTTCTCCTACGAGCAGTACTTC. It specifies CASSATGVRGFSYEQYF.

The CDR3 DNA sequence: TGTGCCAGCAGTTACTCAAGGGACAGGCCGTATGAGCAGTTCTTC. Encoded protein: CASSYSRDRPYEQFF. The chain couples TRBV6-5 to TRBJ2-1; 8 nucleotides align to TRBD1. The CDR3 loop spans 15 amino acids. After removal of 0 bases from V and 8 bases from J, the junction contained 6 bases not matched to a gene. CDR1 MNHEY and CDR2 SVGAGI come from the germline V gene.

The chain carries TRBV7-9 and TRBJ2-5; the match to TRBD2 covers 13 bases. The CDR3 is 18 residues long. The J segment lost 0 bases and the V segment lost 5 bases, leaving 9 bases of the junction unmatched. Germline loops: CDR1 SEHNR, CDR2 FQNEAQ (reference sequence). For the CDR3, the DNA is TGTGCCAGCAGCCACAGCGGACTAGCGGGAGAGCACCAAGAGACCCAGTACTTC. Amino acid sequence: CASSHSGLAGEHQETQYF.

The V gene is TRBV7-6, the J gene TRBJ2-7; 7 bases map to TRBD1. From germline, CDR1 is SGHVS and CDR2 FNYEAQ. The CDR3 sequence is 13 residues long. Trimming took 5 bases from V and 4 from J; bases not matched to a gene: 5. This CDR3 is CASSLLQGYEQYF. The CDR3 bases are TGTGCCAGCAGCCTGCTACAGGGGTACGAGCAGTACTTC. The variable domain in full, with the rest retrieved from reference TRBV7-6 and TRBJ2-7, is GAGVSQSPRYKVTKRGQDVALRCDPISGHVSLYWYRQALGQGPEFLTYFNYEAQQDKSGLPNDRFSAERPEGSISTLTIQRTEQRDSAMYRCASSLLQGYEQYFGPGTRLTVT.

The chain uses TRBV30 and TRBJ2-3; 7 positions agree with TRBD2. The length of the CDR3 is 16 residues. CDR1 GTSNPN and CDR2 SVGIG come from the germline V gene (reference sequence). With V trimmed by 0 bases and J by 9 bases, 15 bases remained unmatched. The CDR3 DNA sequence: TGTGCCTGGAGTGTACCGAGCGGGGCGGGGTCAGGCACGCAGTATTTT. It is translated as CAWSVPSGAGSGTQYF. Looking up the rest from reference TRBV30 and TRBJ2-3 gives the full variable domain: SQTIHQWPATLVQPVGSPLSLECTVEGTSNPNLYWYRQAAGRGLQLLFYSVGIGQISSEVPQNLSASRPQDRQFILSSKKLLLSDSGFYLCAWSVPSGAGSGTQYFGPGTRLTVL.

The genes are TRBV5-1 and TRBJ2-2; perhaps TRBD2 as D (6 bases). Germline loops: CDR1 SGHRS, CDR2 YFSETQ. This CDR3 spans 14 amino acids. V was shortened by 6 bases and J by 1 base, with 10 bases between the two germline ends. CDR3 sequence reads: CASTYSGNTGELFF. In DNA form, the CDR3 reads TGCGCCAGCACCTATAGCGGGAACACCGGGGAGCTGTTTTTT.

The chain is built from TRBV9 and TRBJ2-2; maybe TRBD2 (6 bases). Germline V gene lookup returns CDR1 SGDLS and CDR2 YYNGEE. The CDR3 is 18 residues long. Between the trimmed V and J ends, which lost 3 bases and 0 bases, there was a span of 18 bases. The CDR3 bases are TGTGCCAGCAGCGCTGGGACTGCCTTTTTCGCGAACACCGGGGAGCTGTTTTTT. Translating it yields CASSAGTAFFANTGELFF.

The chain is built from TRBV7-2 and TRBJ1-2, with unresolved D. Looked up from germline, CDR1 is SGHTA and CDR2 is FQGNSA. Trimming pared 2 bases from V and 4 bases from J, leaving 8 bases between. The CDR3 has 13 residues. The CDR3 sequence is CASSLPRSYGYTF. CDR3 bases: TGTGCCAGCAGCTTACCACGGTCCTATGGCTACACCTTC.

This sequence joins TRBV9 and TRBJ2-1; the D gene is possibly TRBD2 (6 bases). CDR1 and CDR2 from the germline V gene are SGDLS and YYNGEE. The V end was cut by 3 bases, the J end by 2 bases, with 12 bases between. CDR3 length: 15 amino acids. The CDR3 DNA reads TGTGCCAGCAGCGAGCAGGGAGGACCCTACAATGAGCAGTTCTTC. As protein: CASSEQGGPYNEQFF. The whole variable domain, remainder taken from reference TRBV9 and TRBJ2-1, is DSGVTQTPKHLITATGQRVTLRCSPRSGDLSVYWYQQSLDQGLQFLIQYYNGEERAKGNILERFSAQQFPDLHSELNLSSLELGDSALYFCASSEQGGPYNEQFFGPGTRLTVL.

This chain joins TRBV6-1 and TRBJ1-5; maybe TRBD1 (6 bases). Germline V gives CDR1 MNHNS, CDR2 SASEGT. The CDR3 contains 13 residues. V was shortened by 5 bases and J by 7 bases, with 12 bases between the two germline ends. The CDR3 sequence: CASSSDRRQPQHF. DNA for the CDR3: TGTGCCAGCAGTTCAGACAGGCGGCAGCCCCAGCATTTT.

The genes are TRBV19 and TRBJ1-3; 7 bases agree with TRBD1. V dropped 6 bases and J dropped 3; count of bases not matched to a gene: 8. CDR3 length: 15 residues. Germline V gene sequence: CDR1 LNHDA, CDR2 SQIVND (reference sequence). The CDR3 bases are TGTGCCAGTAGGAAACAGGGGAATTATGGAAACACCATATATTTT. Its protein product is CASRKQGNYGNTIYF.

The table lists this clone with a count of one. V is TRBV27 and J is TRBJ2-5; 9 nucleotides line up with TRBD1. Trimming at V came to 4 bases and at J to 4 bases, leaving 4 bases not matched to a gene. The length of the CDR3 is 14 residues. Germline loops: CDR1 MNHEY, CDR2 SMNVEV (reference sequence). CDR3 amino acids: CASSSQGAGETQYF. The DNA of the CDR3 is TGTGCCAGCAGTTCACAGGGGGCTGGAGAGACCCAGTACTTC.

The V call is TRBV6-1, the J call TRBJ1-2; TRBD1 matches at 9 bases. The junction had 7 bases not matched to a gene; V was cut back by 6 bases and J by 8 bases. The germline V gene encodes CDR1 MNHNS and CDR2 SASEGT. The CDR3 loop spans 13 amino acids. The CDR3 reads CASRLTGGDGYTF. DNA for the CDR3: TGTGCCAGCAGGCTCACAGGGGGCGACGGCTACACCTTC.

The DNA for the CDR3 is TGTGCCAGCAGCTTAGCCGGCTACAAACAGCAGTTCTTC. Amino acids: CASSLAGYKQQFF. The chain is built from TRBV11-2 and TRBJ2-1; D remains ambiguous. V shed 1 base and J shed 11 bases, with 12 bases lying between them. Germline CDR1 and CDR2: SGHAT and FQNNGV. CDR3 length equals 13 residues.

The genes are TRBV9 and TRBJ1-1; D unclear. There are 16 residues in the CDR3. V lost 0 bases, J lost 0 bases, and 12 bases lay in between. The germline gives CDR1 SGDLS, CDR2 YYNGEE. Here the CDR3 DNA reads TGTGCCAGCAGCGTAGACTTTCGAGGGTTGAACACTGAAGCTTTCTTT. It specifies CASSVDFRGLNTEAFF.